A selection of T cell receptor beta chains follows, all from one sample in a study of T cells in Graves' hyperthyroidism and ophthalmopathy. One entry per CDR3 protein results from TCRdb running MiXCR on the multiplex PCR reads. The repertoire consists of over 90,000 distinct CDR3 sequences, with approximately 48% occurring once and the leading ten covering about 28%. The sequenced sample consisted of blood. These receptors all stem from a man in his forties with Graves' hyperthyroidism. Both conserved end residues are part of each CDR3. Fields, in order: D gene, CDR3 length, V gene, J gene, clone size, CDR3 protein, CDR3 DNA. A D gene is named only where the DNA matches it firmly. Size is stated for part of the rows, as once, few or many counts, or as a class when the clone is expanded.

D gene: -; CDR3 length: 14; V gene: TRBV7-8; J gene: TRBJ1-1; clone size: many; CDR3 protein: CASSSQGKDTEAFF; CDR3 DNA: TGTGCCAGCAGCTCGCAGGGGAAGGACACTGAAGCTTTCTTT
D gene: -; CDR3 length: 14; V gene: TRBV12-3/TRBV12-4; J gene: TRBJ2-6; clone size: -; CDR3 protein: CASSLRREANVLTF; CDR3 DNA: TGTGCCAGCAGTTTAAGGCGGGAGGCCAACGTCCTGACTTTC
D gene: TRBD1; CDR3 length: 15; V gene: TRBV7-9; J gene: TRBJ2-3; clone size: -; CDR3 protein: CASSLGSQGADTQYF; CDR3 DNA: TGTGCCAGCAGCTTAGGCAGCCAGGGGGCTGATACGCAGTATTTT
D gene: -; CDR3 length: 13; V gene: TRBV20-1; J gene: TRBJ2-5; clone size: many; CDR3 protein: CSARPGLGETQYF; CDR3 DNA: TGCAGTGCTAGGCCAGGGTTGGGGGAGACCCAGTACTTC
D gene: TRBD1; CDR3 length: 17; V gene: TRBV6-5; J gene: TRBJ2-6; clone size: -; CDR3 protein: CTSSYSGRGLRSNVLTF; CDR3 DNA: TGTACCAGCAGTTATTCCGGCAGGGGGCTTAGGTCCAACGTCCTGACTTTC
D gene: TRBD1; CDR3 length: 13; V gene: TRBV19; J gene: TRBJ2-5; clone size: -; CDR3 protein: CASSLDREETQYF; CDR3 DNA: TGTGCCAGTAGCCTGGACAGGGAAGAGACCCAGTACTTC
D gene: -; CDR3 length: 15; V gene: TRBV20-1; J gene: TRBJ2-7; clone size: -; CDR3 protein: CSATFSGLTSYEQYF; CDR3 DNA: TGCAGTGCTACCTTTAGCGGTCTCACCTCCTACGAGCAGTACTTC
D gene: -; CDR3 length: 15; V gene: TRBV9; J gene: TRBJ2-6; clone size: many; CDR3 protein: CASSVVSAGANVLTF; CDR3 DNA: TGTGCCAGCAGCGTAGTATCAGCTGGGGCCAACGTCCTGACTTTC
D gene: -; CDR3 length: 15; V gene: TRBV2; J gene: TRBJ2-3; clone size: -; CDR3 protein: CASSQGDLNTDTQYF; CDR3 DNA: TGTGCCAGCAGTCAAGGGGACTTGAACACAGATACGCAGTATTTT
D gene: -; CDR3 length: 13; V gene: TRBV2; J gene: TRBJ1-3; clone size: -; CDR3 protein: CASRDGWVNTIYF; CDR3 DNA: TGTGCCAGCAGGGACGGATGGGTAAACACCATATATTTT
D gene: -; CDR3 length: 15; V gene: TRBV27; J gene: TRBJ2-7; clone size: many; CDR3 protein: CASNRQGGPTYEQYF; CDR3 DNA: TGTGCCAGCAATCGCCAGGGTGGCCCTACCTACGAGCAGTACTTC
D gene: -; CDR3 length: 13; V gene: TRBV7-2; J gene: TRBJ2-5; clone size: -; CDR3 protein: CASSFNRDETQYF; CDR3 DNA: TGTGCCAGCAGCTTTAACAGGGACGAGACCCAGTACTTC
D gene: -; CDR3 length: 10; V gene: TRBV20-1; J gene: TRBJ1-2; clone size: many; CDR3 protein: CSAAGYGYTF; CDR3 DNA: TGCAGTGCTGCAGGCTATGGCTACACCTTC
D gene: TRBD2; CDR3 length: 15; V gene: TRBV11-3; J gene: TRBJ2-1; clone size: many; CDR3 protein: CASSVSGDSYNEQFF; CDR3 DNA: TGTGCCAGCAGCGTTAGCGGGGATTCCTACAATGAGCAGTTCTTC
D gene: -; CDR3 length: 15; V gene: TRBV5-4; J gene: TRBJ2-3; clone size: many; CDR3 protein: CASSPRGAWPDTQYF; CDR3 DNA: TGTGCCAGCAGCCCCCGAGGGGCCTGGCCAGATACGCAGTATTTT
D gene: TRBD2; CDR3 length: 15; V gene: TRBV13; J gene: TRBJ2-3; clone size: many; CDR3 protein: CASSLGGGSADTQYF; CDR3 DNA: TGTGCCAGCAGCTTAGGCGGGGGGTCCGCAGATACGCAGTATTTT
D gene: -; CDR3 length: 17; V gene: TRBV19; J gene: TRBJ1-1; clone size: many; CDR3 protein: CASSIEPSSLGVVRAFF; CDR3 DNA: TGTGCCAGTAGTATAGAGCCTTCGTCTCTGGGAGTGGTGAGAGCTTTCTTT
D gene: -; CDR3 length: 13; V gene: TRBV19; J gene: TRBJ2-7; clone size: -; CDR3 protein: CASSIGVIYEQYF; CDR3 DNA: TGTGCCAGTAGTATAGGGGTCATCTACGAGCAGTACTTC
D gene: -; CDR3 length: 15; V gene: TRBV20-1; J gene: TRBJ2-1; clone size: many; CDR3 protein: CSARDLAASYNEQFF; CDR3 DNA: TGCAGTGCTAGAGATTTAGCGGCATCCTACAATGAGCAGTTCTTC
D gene: -; CDR3 length: 14; V gene: TRBV6-5; J gene: TRBJ1-1; clone size: many; CDR3 protein: CASRTQSLNTEAFF; CDR3 DNA: TGTGCCAGCAGGACCCAGAGCTTGAACACTGAAGCTTTCTTT
D gene: -; CDR3 length: 17; V gene: TRBV5-5; J gene: TRBJ2-3; clone size: many; CDR3 protein: CASSHEFLRGTTDTQYF; CDR3 DNA: TGTGCCAGCAGCCACGAGTTCTTACGGGGGACCACAGATACGCAGTATTTT
D gene: -; CDR3 length: 14; V gene: TRBV7-6; J gene: TRBJ1-4; clone size: -; CDR3 protein: CASSLGGGDENLSF; CDR3 DNA: TGTGCCAGCAGCTTAGGGGGGGGGGATGAAAACCTGTCTTTT
D gene: -; CDR3 length: 14; V gene: TRBV29-1; J gene: TRBJ1-5; clone size: -; CDR3 protein: CAWTPQGRGQPQHF; CDR3 DNA: TGTGCCTGGACCCCGCAAGGGCGCGGTCAGCCCCAGCATTTT
D gene: TRBD2; CDR3 length: 14; V gene: TRBV11-3; J gene: TRBJ2-1; clone size: many; CDR3 protein: CASSTRGLAGEQFF; CDR3 DNA: TGTGCCAGCAGCACCCGTGGACTAGCGGGTGAGCAGTTCTTC
D gene: -; CDR3 length: 14; V gene: TRBV12-3/TRBV12-4; J gene: TRBJ1-5; clone size: many; CDR3 protein: CASSFWGGGQPQHF; CDR3 DNA: TGTGCCAGCAGTTTTTGGGGGGGAGGCCAGCCCCAGCATTTT